This T cell receptor (beta chain) was found in a study of neurological immune-mediated disorders. General study points: HTLV-1-associated myelopathy showed the most TCR clonal expansion; multiple sclerosis the least, below healthy controls.

This clonotype was counted many times. The antigen is unknown. A 10-nucleotide random UMI tagged transcripts in template-switch 5'RACE cDNA synthesis. One entry per CDR3 protein, called by TCRdb with MiXCR from the 5' RACE reads. The sample lists over 55,000 distinct CDR3 sequences, about 10% occurring once. The CDR3 loop spans 17 amino acids. From germline, CDR1 is SGHRS and CDR2 YFSETQ. V trimming: 0 bases; J trimming: 7 bases; junction bases outside the gene matches: 9. Time point in this sample: longitudinal time-point 1 (baseline). This receptor was identified in a male donor with HTLV-1-associated myelopathy (HAM/TSP). This chain connects TRBV5-1 to TRBJ2-1; 11 bases align to TRBD2. Sequenced material: PBMCs. DNA of the CDR3: TGCGCCAGCAGCTTGGGATTTGCTAGCGGGGGGCGTAATGAGCAGTTCTTC. This gives the protein CASSLGFASGGRNEQFF.